Below, 14 T cell receptor beta chains from the same sample are listed, as sequenced in a study of tumour-infiltrating T cells in Burkitt lymphoma. Method: immunoSEQ multiplex PCR; TCRdb's copy keeps in-frame clones and lacks some. Among under 2,500 clones, about 15% were seen once, and the ten largest hold about 9.4%. The source material was tumor tissue. The receptors here all came from a human donor with Burkitt lymphoma.

V usage is TRBV12-5 and J usage is TRBJ1-5, with D possibly matching TRBD1 (5 bases). Germline loops: CDR1 LGHNT, CDR2 FRNRAP. The CDR3 extends over 17 amino acids. The V end was cut by 4 bases, the J end by 2 bases, with 18 bases between. The CDR3, as DNA: TGTGCTAGTGGTTGGTTCGGGTTTGGGGCAGGCAATCAGCCCCAGCATTTT. Its protein is CASGWFGFGAGNQPQHF. Based on the CDR3 plus reference TRBV12-5 and TRBJ1-5, the full variable domain is DARVTQTPRHKVTEMGQEVTMRCQPILGHNTVFWYRQTMMQGLELLAYFRNRAPLDDSGMPKDRFSAEMPDATLATLKIQPSEPRDSAVYFCASGWFGFGAGNQPQHFGDGTRLSIL.

This clone was detected only a few times. This chain joins TRBV7-2 and TRBJ1-1, with 11 bases lining up with TRBD1. The V gene's germline CDR1 is SGHTA and CDR2 FQGNSA. V lost 1 base and J lost 5; bases outside the gene matches: 3. The CDR3 has 15 amino acids. CDR3 nucleotides: TGTGCCAGCAGCTTAGGAGGGACAGGGGGTACTGAAGCTTTCTTT. Protein product: CASSLGGTGGTEAFF.

V usage is TRBV11-2 and J usage is TRBJ1-2; tentative D call: TRBD1 (5 bases). Between the trimmed V and J ends, which lost 0 bases and 0 bases, there was a span of 11 bases. The CDR3 runs to 16 residues. Looked up from germline, CDR1 is SGHAT and CDR2 is FQNNGV. The CDR3 bases are TGTGCCAGCAGCTTAGATTTCGGGGCCGCTAACTATGGCTACACCTTC. Amino acids: CASSLDFGAANYGYTF.

The table lists this clone with a few counts. The gene calls are TRBV7-2 and TRBJ2-5; TRBD2 agrees at 7 bases. The end of the DNA is better explained by TRBJ2-7, so the J call may be wrong. Per the germline V gene, CDR1 is SGHTA and CDR2 is FQGNSA. The CDR3 runs to 14 residues. This CDR3 reads CASSSGGLAYEQYF. The DNA for the CDR3 is TGTGCCAGCAGCTCAGGTGGACTAGCCTACGAGCAGTACTTC.

J is TRBJ2-7 and V is TRBV9, with a weak D call TRBD2 (6 bases). Trimming cost V 3 bases and J 2 bases, with 24 bases left between them. This CDR3 contains 18 residues. The germline V gene has CDR1 SGDLS and CDR2 YYNGEE. The CDR3 region has the DNA TGTGCCAGCAGCGCCTACTCGAGCGGGCCCGATCTCACCTACGAGCAGTACTTC. Translated: CASSAYSSGPDLTYEQYF.

This clone turned up a few times. This chain connects TRBV5-6 to TRBJ2-4, with D hard to call. This CDR3 is 16 amino acids long. CDR1 is SGHDT, CDR2 YYEEEE, per germline. Trimming pared 2 bases from V and 0 bases from J, leaving 12 bases between. Written as DNA, the CDR3 is TGTGCCAGCAGCTTCGACGAGTTACTAGCCAAAAACATTCAGTACTTC. The encoded protein is CASSFDELLAKNIQYF.

About this clone: The junction departs from germline at one end; a sequencing error may be responsible. The same CDR3 can be traced to other DNA sequences in this sample. The V call is TRBV7-8, the J call TRBJ2-4; tentatively, D is TRBD1 or TRBD2 (6 bases each). This CDR3 region has 14 residues. The germline CDR1 and CDR2 sequences are SGHVS and FQNEAQ. The CDR3 DNA is TGTGCCAGCAGCTCACCGGGGGCCAAAAACATTCAATACTTC. This encodes CASSSPGAKNIQYF.

A few counts support this clone. The chain joins TRBV30 to TRBJ2-7; 7 bases fit TRBD2. J lost 10 bases, V lost 4 bases, and 7 bases had no gene match. Per the germline V gene, CDR1 is GTSNPN and CDR2 is SVGIG (reference sequence). The CDR3 length is 11 residues. The CDR3 DNA is TGTGCCTGGACCTTGGGCGGGGGACAGTACTTC. Its translation is CAWTLGGGQYF.

The V and J genes are TRBV5-4 and TRBJ2-5, with 8 bases that match TRBD2. The DNA end is a closer match to TRBJ2-7, so the J assignment may be wrong. Germline V gives CDR1 SGHNT, CDR2 YYREEE (reference sequence). The CDR3 consists of 14 residues. The CDR3 sequence is CASSPGLGSYEQYF. The CDR3 DNA reads TGTGCCAGCAGTCCGGGACTAGGCAGCTACGAGCAGTACTTC.

The chain uses TRBV9 and TRBJ1-4; D unresolved. V lost 1 base and J lost 5, with 9 bases in between. Germline V gene lookup returns CDR1 SGDLS and CDR2 YYNGEE. The CDR3 runs to 14 residues. CDR3 in amino acids: CASSVWSRNEKLFF. The CDR3 DNA reads TGTGCCAGCAGCGTATGGTCCCGAAATGAAAAACTGTTTTTT.

V gene TRBV28 combines with J gene TRBJ1-2; the D gene is possibly TRBD1 (5 bases). V was clipped by 4 bases and J by 6 bases, with 6 bases between them. The CDR3 has 11 residues. Germline assignment: CDR1 MDHEN and CDR2 SYDVKM. This chain's CDR3 is CASSSRDGYTF. In DNA form, the CDR3 reads TGTGCCAGCAGTTCCAGGGATGGCTACACCTTC.

This clone has more than one count but fewer than ten. The chain carries TRBV5-5 and TRBJ1-1; weak D call: TRBD1 (5 bases). This CDR3 is 13 amino acids long. V was pared by 0 bases and J by 11 bases, with 14 bases between. The V gene's germline CDR1 is SGHKS and CDR2 YYEKEE (reference sequence). The CDR3 is CASSLAGGLLAFF. The CDR3 bases are TGTGCCAGCAGCTTGGCCGGGGGGTTGTTGGCTTTCTTT.

V and J are TRBV25-1 and TRBJ2-5, with 9 positions matching TRBD1. Looked up from germline, CDR1 is MGHDK and CDR2 is SYGVNS. The CDR3 spans 14 residues. Trimming at V came to 6 bases and at J to 4 bases, leaving 6 bases not matched to a gene. CDR3 sequence reads: CASRGQGGGETQYF. CDR3 coding DNA: TGTGCCAGCAGGGGACAGGGTGGGGGAGAGACCCAGTACTTC.

By sample fraction, this clone is large. V gene TRBV7-2 combines with J gene TRBJ1-4; D is unresolved. Looked up from germline, CDR1 is SGHTA and CDR2 is FQGNSA. Trimming took 0 bases from V and 4 from J, leaving 6 bases between them. There are 14 residues in the CDR3. CDR3 region: CASSLAGLNEKLFF. CDR3 DNA sequence: TGTGCCAGCAGCTTAGCAGGCCTTAATGAAAAACTGTTTTTT.